The rows below give T cell receptor beta chains drawn from one sample of a study of blood T cell repertoires in COVID-19. Repertoires were generated with immunoSEQ multiplex PCR, while TCRdb's copy carries only in-frame clones and drops some. This sample yields 450,000 to 500,000 clones, of which approximately 83% are seen a single time; approximately 3.4% belongs to the top ten. The sequenced material came from peripheral blood. These receptors were collected from a human donor in a cohort sampled during active COVID-19. The CDR3 runs from the conserved cysteine through the conserved F or W. Each record gives: V gene, J gene, clone size, D gene, CDR3 protein, CDR3 DNA. D genes are given only for firm matches. Expanded clones are given a class, and other clones once, few, many or no size at all.

TRBV18,TRBJ2-1,-,TRBD2,CASSPSLAGYEQFF,TGTGCCAGCTCACCATCACTAGCGGGATATGAGCAGTTCTTC
TRBV11-1,TRBJ2-1,-,TRBD2,CASSLGTSGRAHEQFF,TGTGCCAGCAGCTTAGGGACTAGCGGGAGGGCCCATGAGCAGTTCTTC
TRBV3-1/TRBV3-2,TRBJ2-3,-,TRBD1,CASSQDLRDRGSDTQYF,TGTGCCAGCAGCCAAGATCTAAGGGACAGGGGTTCAGATACGCAGTATTTT
TRBV27,TRBJ1-2,-,-,CASSFFGGNYGYTF,TGTGCCAGCAGTTTCTTTGGAGGCAACTATGGCTACACCTTC
TRBV5-1,TRBJ2-3,-,TRBD2,CASSIPAGDRDTQYF,TGCGCCAGCAGCATCCCAGCGGGAGATAGAGATACGCAGTATTTT
TRBV10-3,TRBJ1-1,once,-,CAIRKGEQDTEAFF,TGTGCCATCAGGAAGGGGGAGCAGGACACTGAAGCTTTCTTT
TRBV2,TRBJ1-4,-,-,CASRKGRNGEKLFF,TGTGCCAGCAGGAAAGGGAGGAATGGAGAAAAACTGTTTTTT
TRBV28,TRBJ2-7,once,-,CASTQGRGGYEQYF,TGTGCCAGCACCCAGGGTAGGGGGGGCTACGAGCAGTACTTC
TRBV19,TRBJ1-1,-,-,CASSIDSGNTEAFF,TGTGCCAGTAGTATAGACTCGGGGAACACTGAAGCTTTCTTT
TRBV27,TRBJ1-4,-,TRBD1,CASSPAQGVTNEKLFF,TGTGCCAGCAGTCCCGCCCAGGGGGTAACTAATGAAAAACTGTTTTTT
TRBV28,TRBJ1-4,-,-,CASSYLGRSGEKLFF,TGTGCCAGCAGTTACTTGGGGAGGAGCGGAGAAAAACTGTTTTTT
TRBV19,TRBJ1-2,-,-,CASSISQGKNYGYTF,TGTGCCAGTAGTATTTCACAGGGAAAAAACTATGGCTACACCTTC
TRBV28,TRBJ1-2,-,TRBD1,CASSLETGALLGYTF,TGTGCCAGCAGTTTAGAAACAGGGGCCTTGCTTGGCTACACCTTC
TRBV11-3,TRBJ2-2,-,-,CASSLDHPGARNTGELFF,TGTGCCAGCAGCTTAGATCATCCGGGAGCAAGAAACACCGGGGAGCTGTTTTTT
TRBV4-2,TRBJ2-7,-,-,CASSQARGRNPTEQYF,TGTGCCAGCAGCCAAGCACGGGGTCGGAACCCTACTGAGCAGTACTTC
TRBV7-9,TRBJ2-7,-,TRBD2,CASSVLAGGAEQYF,TGTGCCAGCAGCGTTCTAGCGGGAGGCGCCGAGCAGTACTTC
TRBV14,TRBJ2-6,-,-,CASSQDSTSGANVLTF,TGTGCCAGCAGCCAAGATAGCACTTCTGGGGCCAACGTCCTGACTTTC
TRBV21-1,TRBJ2-7,-,-,CASSACRGRAYEQYF,TGTGCCAGCAGCGCCTGCCGCGGGAGAGCCTACGAGCAGTACTTC
TRBV10-3,TRBJ2-1,-,TRBD2,CAISEGPTSGMVNEQFF,TGTGCCATCAGTGAGGGCCCGACTAGCGGGATGGTCAATGAGCAGTTCTTC
TRBV19,TRBJ2-7,-,TRBD1,CASSGQVSSYEQYF,TGTGCCAGTAGTGGACAGGTTAGCTCCTACGAGCAGTACTTC
TRBV3-1/TRBV3-2,TRBJ1-2,-,TRBD1,CATTIGGVGGYTF,TGTGCCACTACGATAGGGGGCGTTGGGGGCTACACCTTC
TRBV6-6,TRBJ2-7,-,TRBD2,CASSYRGGYEQYF,TGTGCCAGCAGTTACCGGGGGGGCTACGAGCAGTACTTC
TRBV19,TRBJ1-2,-,-,CASSINSAGGDLGYTF,TGTGCCAGTAGTATAAATTCAGCGGGGGGAGATCTTGGCTACACCTTC
TRBV28,TRBJ2-7,-,-,CASTISEGTYEQYF,TGTGCCAGCACCATTTCAGAGGGAACCTACGAGCAGTACTTC
TRBV19,TRBJ2-5,-,-,CASSIDHGGQETQYF,TGTGCCAGTAGTATAGATCACGGAGGACAAGAGACCCAGTACTTC
TRBV15,TRBJ1-2,-,TRBD1,CATSITGDYGYTF,TGTGCCACCAGCATTACAGGGGACTATGGCTACACCTTC
TRBV5-4,TRBJ2-6,-,TRBD1,CASSRTGAFGANVLTF,TGTGCCAGCAGCAGGACAGGGGCCTTTGGGGCCAACGTCCTGACTTTC
TRBV28,TRBJ2-5,-,-,CASSQPTDYQETQYF,TGTGCCAGCAGTCAGCCGACAGATTACCAAGAGACCCAGTACTTC
TRBV3-1/TRBV3-2,TRBJ2-7,few,TRBD1,CASSQVQGGNEQYF,TGTGCCAGCAGCCAAGTACAGGGGGGTAACGAGCAGTACTTC
TRBV6-4,TRBJ2-1,-,-,CASSQERSSYNEQFF,TGTGCCAGCAGTCAAGAGCGGAGCTCCTACAATGAGCAGTTCTTC
TRBV4-3,TRBJ1-4,-,-,CASSRGTGSEKLFF,TGCGCCAGCAGCCGGGGCACCGGGAGTGAAAAACTGTTTTTT
TRBV7-2,TRBJ2-2,-,TRBD2,CASSRKAGGANTGELFF,TGTGCCAGCAGCCGTAAAGCGGGAGGGGCGAACACCGGGGAGCTGTTTTTT
TRBV5-6,TRBJ2-5,-,-,CASSRERGQETQYF,TGTGCCAGCAGCCGAGAGAGAGGCCAAGAGACCCAGTACTTC
TRBV30,TRBJ1-1,-,-,CAWMRAPNTEAFF,TGTGCCTGGATGCGGGCGCCGAACACTGAAGCTTTCTTT
TRBV24-1,TRBJ1-5,-,-,CATSDNNRNQPQHF,TGTGCCACCAGTGATAATAACAGAAATCAGCCCCAGCATTTT
TRBV5-4,TRBJ1-4,-,TRBD1,CASSQQGANEKLFF,TGTGCCAGCAGCCAACAGGGGGCCAATGAAAAACTGTTTTTT
TRBV19,TRBJ2-1,-,-,CASTTGYEQFF,TGTGCCAGCACAACAGGGTATGAGCAGTTCTTC
TRBV11-3,TRBJ2-1,-,TRBD2,CASSLGTSENNEQFF,TGTGCCAGCAGCTTAGGAACTAGCGAAAACAATGAGCAGTTCTTC
TRBV12-5,TRBJ1-2,-,-,CASAHGEGDYGYTF,TGTGCTAGTGCCCACGGGGAGGGGGACTATGGCTACACCTTC
TRBV19,TRBJ2-3,-,TRBD2,CASSTLSGRAEDTQYF,TGTGCCAGTAGTACTTTAAGCGGGAGGGCCGAAGATACGCAGTATTTT